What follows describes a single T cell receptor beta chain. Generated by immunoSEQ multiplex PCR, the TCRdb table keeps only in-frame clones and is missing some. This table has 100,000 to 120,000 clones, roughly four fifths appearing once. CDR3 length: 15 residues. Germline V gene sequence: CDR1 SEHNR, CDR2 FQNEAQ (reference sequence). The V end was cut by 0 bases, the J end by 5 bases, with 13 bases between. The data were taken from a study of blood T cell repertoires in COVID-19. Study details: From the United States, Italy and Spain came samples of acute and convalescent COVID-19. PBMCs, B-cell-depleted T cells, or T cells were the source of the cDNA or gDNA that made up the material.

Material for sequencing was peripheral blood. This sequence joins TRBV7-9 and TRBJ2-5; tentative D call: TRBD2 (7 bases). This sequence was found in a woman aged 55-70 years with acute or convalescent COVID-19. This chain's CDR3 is CASSLAGGVLETQYF. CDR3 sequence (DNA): TGTGCCAGCAGCTTAGCAGGGGGGGTTTTGGAGACCCAGTACTTC.